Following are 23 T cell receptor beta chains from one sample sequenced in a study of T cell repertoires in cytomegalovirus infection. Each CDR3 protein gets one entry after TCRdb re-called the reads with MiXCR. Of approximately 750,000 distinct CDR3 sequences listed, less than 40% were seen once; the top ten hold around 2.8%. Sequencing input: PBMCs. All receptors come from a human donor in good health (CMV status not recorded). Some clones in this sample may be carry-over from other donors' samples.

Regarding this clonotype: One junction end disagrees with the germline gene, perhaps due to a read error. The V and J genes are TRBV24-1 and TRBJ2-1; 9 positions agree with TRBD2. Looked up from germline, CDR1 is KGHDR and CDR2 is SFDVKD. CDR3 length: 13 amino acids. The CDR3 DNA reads TGTGCCACCAGTGATTTGAGCGGGACTAGCTACCTCTTC. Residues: CATSDLSGTSYLF.

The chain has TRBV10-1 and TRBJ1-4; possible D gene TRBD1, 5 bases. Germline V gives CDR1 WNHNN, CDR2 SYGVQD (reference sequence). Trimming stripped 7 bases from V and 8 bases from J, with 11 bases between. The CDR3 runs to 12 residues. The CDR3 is CASIGGGEKLFF. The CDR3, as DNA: TGCGCCAGCATCGGGGGGGGGGAAAAACTGTTTTTT.

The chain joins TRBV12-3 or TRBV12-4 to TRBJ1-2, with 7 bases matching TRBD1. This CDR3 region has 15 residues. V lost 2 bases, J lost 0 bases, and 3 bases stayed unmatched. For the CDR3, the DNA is TGTGCCAGCAGTTTACGGGACAGAACTAACTATGGCTACACCTTC. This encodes CASSLRDRTNYGYTF.

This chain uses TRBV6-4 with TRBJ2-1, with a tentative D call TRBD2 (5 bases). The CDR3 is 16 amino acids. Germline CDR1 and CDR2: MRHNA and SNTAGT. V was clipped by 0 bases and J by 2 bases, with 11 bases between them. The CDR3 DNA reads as TGTGCCAGCAGTGACTCGAGGGATAAGCCCTACAATGAGCAGTTCTTC. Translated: CASSDSRDKPYNEQFF.

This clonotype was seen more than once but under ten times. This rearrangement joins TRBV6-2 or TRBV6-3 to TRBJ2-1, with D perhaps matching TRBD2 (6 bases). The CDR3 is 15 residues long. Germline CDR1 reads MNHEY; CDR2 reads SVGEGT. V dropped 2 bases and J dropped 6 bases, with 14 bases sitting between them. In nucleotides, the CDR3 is TGTGCCAGCAGTTACGGAACAGCCGGGAGCAATGAGCAGTTCTTC. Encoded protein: CASSYGTAGSNEQFF.

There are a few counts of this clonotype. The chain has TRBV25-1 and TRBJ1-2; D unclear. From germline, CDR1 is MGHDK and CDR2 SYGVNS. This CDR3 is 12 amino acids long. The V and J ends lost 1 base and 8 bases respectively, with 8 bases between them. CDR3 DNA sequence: TGTGCCAGCAGTGAATTGGAGGGCGGCTACACCTTC. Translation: CASSELEGGYTF.

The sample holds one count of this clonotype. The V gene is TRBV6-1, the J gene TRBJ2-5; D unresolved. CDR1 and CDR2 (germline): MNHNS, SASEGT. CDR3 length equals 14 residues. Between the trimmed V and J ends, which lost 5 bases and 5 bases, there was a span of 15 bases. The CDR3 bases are TGTGCCAGCAGTTACGCGACTCTTTTGGAGACCCAGTACTTC. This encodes CASSYATLLETQYF.

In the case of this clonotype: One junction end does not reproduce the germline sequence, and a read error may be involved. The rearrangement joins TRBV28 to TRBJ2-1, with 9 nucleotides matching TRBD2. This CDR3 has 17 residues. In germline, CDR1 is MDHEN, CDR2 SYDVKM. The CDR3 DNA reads TGTGCCGGCAGTTCCCTCGAAGCGGGAGGTTCCTACAATGAGCAGTTCTTC. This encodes CAGSSLEAGGSYNEQFF.

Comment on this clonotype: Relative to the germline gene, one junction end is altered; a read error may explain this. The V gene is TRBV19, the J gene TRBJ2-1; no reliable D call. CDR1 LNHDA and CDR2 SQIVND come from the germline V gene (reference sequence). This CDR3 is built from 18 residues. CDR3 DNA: TGTGCCATTAGTATAGATCTGGGCCCGGCCCTTCCGTTGGATGAGCAGTTCTTC. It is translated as CAISIDLGPALPLDEQFF.

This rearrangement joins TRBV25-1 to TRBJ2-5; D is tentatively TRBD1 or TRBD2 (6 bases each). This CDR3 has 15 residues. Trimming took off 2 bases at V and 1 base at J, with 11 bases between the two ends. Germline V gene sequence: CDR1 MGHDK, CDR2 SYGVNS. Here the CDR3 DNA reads TGTGCCAGCAGTGAACTGTGGGGGGCCCAAGAGACCCAGTACTTC. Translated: CASSELWGAQETQYF. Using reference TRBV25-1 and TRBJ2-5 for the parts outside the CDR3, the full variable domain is EADIYQTPRYLVIGTGKKITLECSQTMGHDKMYWYQQDPGMELHLIHYSYGVNSTEKGDLSSESTVSRIRTEHFPLTLESARPSHTSQYLCASSELWGAQETQYFGPGTRLLVL.

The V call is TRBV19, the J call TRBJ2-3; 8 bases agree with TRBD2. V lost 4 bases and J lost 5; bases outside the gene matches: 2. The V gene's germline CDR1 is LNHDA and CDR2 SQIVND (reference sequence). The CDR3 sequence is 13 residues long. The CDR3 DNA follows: TGTGCCAGTAGTAGCGGGAGGCAAGATACGCAGTATTTT. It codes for CASSSGRQDTQYF. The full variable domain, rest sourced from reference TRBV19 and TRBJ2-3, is DGGITQSPKYLFRKEGQNVTLSCEQNLNHDAMYWYRQDPGQGLRLIYYSQIVNDFQKGDIAEGYSVSREKKESFPLTVTSAQKNPTAFYLCASSSGRQDTQYFGPGTRLTVL.

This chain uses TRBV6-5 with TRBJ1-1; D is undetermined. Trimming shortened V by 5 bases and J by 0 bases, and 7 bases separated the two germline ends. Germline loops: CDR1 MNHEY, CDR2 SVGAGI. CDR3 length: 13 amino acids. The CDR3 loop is CASSRHLNTEAFF. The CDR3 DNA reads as TGTGCCAGCAGTAGACACCTGAACACTGAAGCTTTCTTT.

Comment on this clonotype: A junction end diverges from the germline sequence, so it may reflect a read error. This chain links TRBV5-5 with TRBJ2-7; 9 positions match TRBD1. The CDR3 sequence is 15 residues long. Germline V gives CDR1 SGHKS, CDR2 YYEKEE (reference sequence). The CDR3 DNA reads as TGTGCCAGCAGCTTGTCGGGACAGGGCTCCAACGAGCAGTACTTC. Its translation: CASSLSGQGSNEQYF.

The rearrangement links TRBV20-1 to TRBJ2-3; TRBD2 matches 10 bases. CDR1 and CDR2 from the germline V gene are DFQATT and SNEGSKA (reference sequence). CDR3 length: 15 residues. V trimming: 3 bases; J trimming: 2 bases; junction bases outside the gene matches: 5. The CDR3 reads CSASRGLANTDTQYF. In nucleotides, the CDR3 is TGCAGTGCTAGCAGGGGACTAGCGAACACAGATACGCAGTATTTT.

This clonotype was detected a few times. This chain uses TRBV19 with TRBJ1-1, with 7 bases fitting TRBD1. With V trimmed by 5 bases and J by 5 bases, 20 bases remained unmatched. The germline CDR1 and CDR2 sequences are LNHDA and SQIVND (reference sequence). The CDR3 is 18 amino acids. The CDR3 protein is CASSSFGTAFPTKTEAFF. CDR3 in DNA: TGTGCCAGTAGTTCCTTTGGGACAGCATTTCCTACCAAGACTGAAGCTTTCTTT.

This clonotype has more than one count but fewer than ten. The CDR3 nucleotides are TGTGCCAGCTCACCTAAGGGGGAAGGTGGGACTGAAGCTTTCTTT. Translating gives CASSPKGEGGTEAFF. The chain joins TRBV18 to TRBJ1-1, with D possibly being TRBD1 (6 bases). The CDR3 is 15 amino acids. V was trimmed by 3 bases and J by 5 bases, leaving 16 bases between them. Germline assignment: CDR1 KGHSH and CDR2 LQKENI.

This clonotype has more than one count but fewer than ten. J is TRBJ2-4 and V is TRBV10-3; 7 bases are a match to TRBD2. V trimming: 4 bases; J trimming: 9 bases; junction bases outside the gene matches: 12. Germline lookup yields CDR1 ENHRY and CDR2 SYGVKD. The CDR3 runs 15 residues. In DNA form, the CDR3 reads TGTGCCATCAGTGTCAGCGGGACGGGTGCAAGCATTCAGTACTTC. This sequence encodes CAISVSGTGASIQYF.

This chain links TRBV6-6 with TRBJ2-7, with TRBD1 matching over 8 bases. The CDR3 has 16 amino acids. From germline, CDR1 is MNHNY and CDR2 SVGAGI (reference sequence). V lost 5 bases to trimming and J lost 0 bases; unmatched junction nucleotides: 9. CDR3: CASSEKAGGGSYEQYF. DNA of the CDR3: TGTGCCAGCAGTGAGAAGGCAGGGGGCGGCTCCTACGAGCAGTACTTC.

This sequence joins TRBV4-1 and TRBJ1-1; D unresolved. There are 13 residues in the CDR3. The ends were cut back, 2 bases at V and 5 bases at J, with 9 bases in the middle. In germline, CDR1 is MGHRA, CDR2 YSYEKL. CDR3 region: CASSQIRRTEAFF. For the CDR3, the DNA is TGCGCCAGCAGCCAAATCAGAAGGACTGAAGCTTTCTTT.

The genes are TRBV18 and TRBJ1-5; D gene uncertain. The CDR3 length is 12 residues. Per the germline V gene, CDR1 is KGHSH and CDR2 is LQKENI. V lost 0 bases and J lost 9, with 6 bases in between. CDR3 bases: TGTGCCAGCTCACCACCGGTCCGGCCCCAGCATTTT. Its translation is CASSPPVRPQHF.

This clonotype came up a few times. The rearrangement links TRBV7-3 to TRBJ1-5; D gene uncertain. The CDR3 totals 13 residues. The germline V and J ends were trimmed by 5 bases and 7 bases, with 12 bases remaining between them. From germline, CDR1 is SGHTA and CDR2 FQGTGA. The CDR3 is CASSPEVGQPQHF. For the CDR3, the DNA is TGTGCCAGCAGCCCAGAGGTAGGACAGCCCCAGCATTTT.

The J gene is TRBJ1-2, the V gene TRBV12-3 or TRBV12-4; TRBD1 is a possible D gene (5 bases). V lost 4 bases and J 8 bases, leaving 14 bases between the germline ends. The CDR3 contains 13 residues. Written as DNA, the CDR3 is TGTGCCAGCAGTTCGTCGGGACTACTAGGCTACACCTTC. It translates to CASSSSGLLGYTF.

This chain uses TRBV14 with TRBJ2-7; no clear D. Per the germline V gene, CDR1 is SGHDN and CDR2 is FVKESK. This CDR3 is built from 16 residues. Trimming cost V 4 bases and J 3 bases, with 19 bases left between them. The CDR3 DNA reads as TGTGCCAGCAGCCCTCTACTCCACGACCCCAGCTACGAGCAGTACTTC. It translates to CASSPLLHDPSYEQYF.